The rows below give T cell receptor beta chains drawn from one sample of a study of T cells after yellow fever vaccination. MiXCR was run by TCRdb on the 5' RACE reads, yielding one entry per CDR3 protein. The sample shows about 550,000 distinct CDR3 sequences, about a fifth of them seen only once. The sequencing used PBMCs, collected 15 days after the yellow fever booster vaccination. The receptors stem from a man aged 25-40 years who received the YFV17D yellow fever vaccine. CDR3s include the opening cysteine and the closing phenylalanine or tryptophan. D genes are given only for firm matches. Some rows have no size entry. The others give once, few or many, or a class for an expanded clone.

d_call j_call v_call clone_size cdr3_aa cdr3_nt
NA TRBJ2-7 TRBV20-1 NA CSAGRGTYEQYF TGCAGTGCTGGGAGAGGTACCTACGAGCAGTACTTC
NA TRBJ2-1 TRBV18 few CASSPPVSYNEQFF TGTGCCAGCTCACCACCGGTCTCCTACAATGAGCAGTTCTTC
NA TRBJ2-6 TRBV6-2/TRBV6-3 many CASRGTGANVLTF TGTGCCAGCCGGGGCACTGGGGCCAACGTCCTGACTTTC
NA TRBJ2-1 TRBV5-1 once CASKAGGMFNEQFF TGCGCCAGCAAGGCGGGTGGTATGTTCAATGAGCAGTTCTTC
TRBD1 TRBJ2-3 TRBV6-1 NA CASSDGTVSYGTDTQYF TGTGCCAGCAGTGATGGGACAGTGTCTTATGGCACAGATACGCAGTATTTT
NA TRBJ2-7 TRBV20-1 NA CSARKPDEQYF TGCAGTGCTAGAAAGCCCGACGAGCAGTACTTC
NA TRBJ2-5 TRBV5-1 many CASSLGSGETQYF TGTGCCAGCAGCTTAGGATCCGGAGAGACCCAGTACTTC
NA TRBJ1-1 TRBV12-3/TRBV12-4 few CASSFRAMTEAFF TGTGCCAGCAGTTTCCGGGCAATGACTGAAGCTTTCTTT
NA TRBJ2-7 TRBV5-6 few CASSLVISFYEQYF TGTGCCAGCAGCTTGGTGATTTCCTTCTACGAGCAGTACTTC
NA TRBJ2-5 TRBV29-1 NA CSVQENFQETQYF TGCAGCGTTCAGGAGAACTTCCAAGAGACCCAGTACTTC
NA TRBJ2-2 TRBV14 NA CASSRPLGGELFF TGTGCCAGCAGCCGACCCCTCGGCGGGGAGCTGTTTTTT
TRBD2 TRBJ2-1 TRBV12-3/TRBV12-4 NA CASSRPGTSGRARNEQFF TGTGCCAGCAGTCGTCCCGGGACTAGCGGGAGGGCCAGGAATGAGCAGTTCTTC
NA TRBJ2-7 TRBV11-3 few CASSFISYEQYF TGTGCCAGCAGCTTCATCTCCTACGAGCAGTACTTC
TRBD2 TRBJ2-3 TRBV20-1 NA CSARPPGLAGGDTQYF TGCAGTGCTAGGCCCCCGGGACTAGCGGGAGGAGATACGCAGTATTTT
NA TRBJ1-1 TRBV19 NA CASSIGTDGGAFF TGTGCCAGTAGTATAGGGACCGATGGTGGAGCTTTCTTT
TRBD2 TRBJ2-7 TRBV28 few CASSRIAGGSYEQYF TGTGCCAGCAGTAGAATAGCGGGAGGGTCCTACGAGCAGTACTTC
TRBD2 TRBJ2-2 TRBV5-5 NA CASSSLGGTGELFF TGTGCCAGCAGCTCCCTGGGGGGGACCGGGGAGCTGTTTTTT
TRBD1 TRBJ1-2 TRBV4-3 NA CASSQATGDYGYTF TGCGCCAGCAGCCAAGCGACAGGGGATTATGGCTACACCTTC
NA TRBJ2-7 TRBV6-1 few CASSPIAESYEQYF TGTGCCAGCAGTCCGATAGCGGAATCCTACGAGCAGTACTTC
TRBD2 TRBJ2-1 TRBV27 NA CASRNIAGAGNEQFF TGTGCCAGCAGAAATATAGCGGGAGCAGGGAATGAGCAGTTCTTC
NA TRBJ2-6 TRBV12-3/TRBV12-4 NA CASSPKGAGANVLTF TGTGCCAGCAGTCCAAAGGGGGCTGGGGCCAACGTCCTGACTTTC
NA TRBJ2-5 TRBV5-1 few CASSLARQPQETQYF TGCGCCAGCAGCTTGGCACGACAGCCTCAAGAGACCCAGTACTTC
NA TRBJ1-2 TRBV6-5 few CASSYGGENYGYTF TGTGCCAGCAGTTACGGGGGTGAGAACTATGGCTACACCTTC
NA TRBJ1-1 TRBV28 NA CASSTPNTEAFF TGTGCCAGCAGTACGCCGAACACTGAAGCTTTCTTT
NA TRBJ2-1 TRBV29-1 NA CSVEERGSAYNEQFF TGCAGCGTTGAAGAACGAGGGAGTGCCTACAATGAGCAGTTCTTC
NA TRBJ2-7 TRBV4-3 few CASSQDARGEQYF TGCGCCAGCAGCCAAGATGCCAGGGGCGAGCAGTACTTC
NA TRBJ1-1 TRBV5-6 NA CASSFPMNTEAFF TGTGCCAGCAGCTTTCCGATGAACACTGAAGCTTTCTTT
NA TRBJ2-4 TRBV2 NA CASSEVQSQYF TGTGCCAGCAGTGAAGTGCAGAGTCAGTACTTC
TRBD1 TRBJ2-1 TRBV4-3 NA CASSLRRDRVFNEQFF TGCGCCAGCAGCTTACGACGGGACAGGGTGTTTAATGAGCAGTTCTTC
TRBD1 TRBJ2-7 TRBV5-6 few CASSQGAAWYGEQYF TGTGCCAGCAGCCAGGGGGCGGCCTGGTATGGCGAGCAGTACTTC
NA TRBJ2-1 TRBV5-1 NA CASSPTRTTTYNEQFF TGCGCCAGCAGCCCCACTCGGACAACTACCTACAATGAGCAGTTCTTC
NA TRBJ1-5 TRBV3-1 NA CASSQGLGRAQPQHF TGTGCCAGCAGCCAAGGTCTCGGGAGGGCTCAGCCCCAGCATTTT
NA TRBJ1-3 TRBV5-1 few CASSLGESSGNTIYF TGCGCCAGCAGCTTGGGAGAGAGCTCTGGAAACACCATATATTTT
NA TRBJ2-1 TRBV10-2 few CASSESLGGEQFF TGCGCCAGCAGTGAGTCGTTGGGGGGCGAGCAGTTCTTC
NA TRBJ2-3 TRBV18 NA CASSLLGIVTSTDTQYF TGTGCCAGCTCACTTCTCGGTATTGTAACCAGCACAGATACGCAGTATTTT
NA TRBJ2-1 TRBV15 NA CATSRDRLGEQFF TGTGCCACCAGCAGGGATAGGTTGGGCGAGCAGTTCTTC
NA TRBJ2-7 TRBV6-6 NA CASSSNVYEQYF TGTGCCAGCAGTTCGAACGTCTACGAGCAGTACTTC
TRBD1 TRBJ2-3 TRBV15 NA CATSRGQGNADTQYF TGTGCCACCAGCAGGGGACAGGGGAACGCAGATACGCAGTATTTT
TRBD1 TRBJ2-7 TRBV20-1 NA CSARGGTGSYEQYF TGCAGTGCTAGAGGTGGGACAGGCTCCTACGAGCAGTACTTC
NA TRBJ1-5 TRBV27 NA CASGGGARQPQHF TGTGCCAGCGGGGGGGGGGCCAGGCAGCCCCAGCATTTT
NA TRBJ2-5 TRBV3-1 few CASSQEIQATQYF TGTGCCAGCAGCCAAGAAATCCAAGCGACCCAGTACTTC
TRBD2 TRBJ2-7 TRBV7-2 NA CASSFRLAGGFRYEQYF TGTGCCAGCAGCTTTCGGCTAGCGGGAGGTTTTCGCTACGAGCAGTACTTC
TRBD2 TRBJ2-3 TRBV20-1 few CSATTSGRAADTQYF TGCAGTGCGACGACTAGCGGGAGGGCCGCGGATACGCAGTATTTT
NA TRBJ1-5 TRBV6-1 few CASSEAEGQPQHF TGTGCCAGCAGTGAAGCAGAGGGCCAGCCCCAGCATTTT
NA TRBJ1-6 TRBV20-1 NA CSARVSTSPLHF TGCAGTGCTAGAGTTTCGACATCGCCCCTCCACTTT
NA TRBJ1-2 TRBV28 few CACNGDLGYTF TGTGCCTGCAACGGCGACCTTGGCTACACCTTC
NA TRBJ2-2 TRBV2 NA CASSVFENTGELFF TGTGCCAGCAGTGTTTTTGAGAACACCGGGGAGCTGTTTTTT
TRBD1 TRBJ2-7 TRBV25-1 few CASSGGQVPYEQYF TGTGCCAGCAGTGGAGGACAGGTCCCCTACGAGCAGTACTTC
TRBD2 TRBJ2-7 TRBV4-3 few CASSQGGSGRPIDSYEQYF TGCGCCAGCAGCCAAGGAGGAAGCGGGAGGCCAATAGACTCCTACGAGCAGTACTTC
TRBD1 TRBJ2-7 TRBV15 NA CATSLDRAYEQYF TGTGCCACCAGTTTGGACAGGGCTTACGAGCAGTACTTC
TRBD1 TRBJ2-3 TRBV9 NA CASSGRDRATDTQYF TGTGCCAGCAGCGGACGGGACAGGGCCACAGATACGCAGTATTTT
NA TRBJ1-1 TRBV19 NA CASSPGPTGEHTEAFF TGTGCCAGTAGCCCCGGGCCAACGGGAGAGCACACTGAAGCTTTCTTT